This T cell receptor (beta chain) came from a study of cytomegalovirus exposure and HLA in healthy donors. Turning to the study itself: According to later analysis, the same platform produced the approximately 120 validation and several hundred first-cohort repertoires.

The protocol was immunoSEQ multiplex PCR, while the TCRdb copy is restricted to in-frame clones and leaves out a portion. The data contain 200,000 to 250,000 clones, over 70% of them seen just once; the ten biggest clones take up about an eighth. Findings and limits, study-wide: In vitro assays verified that a few CMV-associated chains recognized CMV antigens specifically. It was reported that the classifier diagnosed cytomegalovirus status with high specificity and sensitivity in both the original and validation cohorts. According to the study, 180 or so TCR beta chains were cytomegalovirus-associated.

As to this clone: The antigen remains undetermined.

Sequencing was done on a sample of PBMCs. The clonotype comes from a woman in her thirties in good health and CMV-seropositive.

The CDR3 region has the DNA TGTGCCAGCGGGGCCGAGCTCCAAGAGACCCAGTACTTC. This translates into CASGAELQETQYF. V and J are TRBV2 and TRBJ2-5, with D possibly matching TRBD1 (5 bases). The CDR3 spans 13 residues. Germline-derived CDR1 and CDR2 are SNHLY and FYNNEI. Trimming stripped 8 bases from V and 1 base from J, with 11 bases between.